This TCR beta chain was found in a study of regulatory T cells in long-lasting Graves disease. This clonotype has more than one count but fewer than ten. The time point was: persistent/refractory GD, antithyroid drugs over 5 years with positive TRAb. RNA from PBMCs was the source of the TCR library. CDR3 regions were amplified by Arm-PCR using iRepertoire HTBI primers to build TCR beta libraries. Via MiXCR, TCRdb re-called the multiplex PCR reads, giving one row per CDR3 protein. The sample shows 500,000 to 700,000 distinct CDR3 sequences, 25% to 35% of them seen only once. Germline V gene data show CDR1 as SGHTA and CDR2 as FQGNSA. The V end was cut by 1 base, the J end by 5 bases, with 14 bases between. This CDR3 is built from 15 residues.

The sequence derives from a female donor with Graves disease. The chain joins TRBV7-2 to TRBJ1-2, with TRBD1 as a possible D gene (6 bases). The specimen comprised peripheral blood mononuclear cells (PBMCs), sampled when the disease was refractory, from a patient treated with antithyroid drugs. The CDR3 DNA reads as TGTGCCAGCAGCTTAGACTCCGGGACAACGTATGGCTACACCTTC. Protein: CASSLDSGTTYGYTF.